This T cell receptor beta chain emerged from a study of human T cells and chemical hapten exposure. The study's library attached unique molecular identifiers to single cDNA molecules. A single record per CDR3 protein comes from TCRdb applying MiXCR to the RACE reads. Found here are about 120,000 distinct CDR3 sequences, 9% to 13% of them singletons; the top ten hold 1.2% to 1.5%. Time point given: patch test 1, 2 weeks after DPC sensitization. Treatment indicated: therapeutic diphenylcyclopropenone sensitization with weekly scalp DPC. Sample: whole blood, taken in connection with sensitization to the hapten diphenylcyclopropenone (DPC). The source of this sequence is a woman aged 50 to 60 with alopecia areata. Some clones in this sample may be carry-over from other donors' samples.

The CDR3 DNA is TGTGCCAGCAGCTCCCCTACTCTAGCAAGCAGAACCAACGTCCTGACTTTC. Residues: CASSSPTLASRTNVLTF. This chain links TRBV4-2 with TRBJ2-6; D may be TRBD2 (5 bases). V lost 5 bases to trimming and J lost 8 bases, with 22 bases between them. The CDR3 has 17 residues. Germline CDR1 reads LGHNA; CDR2 reads YNFKEQ.